This passage covers 7 T cell receptor beta chains from one sample sequenced in a study of Ad26.COV2.S vaccination and SARS-CoV-2 variants (dated by TCRdb to the early 2020s). This specimen's treatment or condition label, interpreted: roughly 18 received Ad26.COV2.S at low or high dose, single or two shots; 5 received placebo; per-sample allocation not given. For vaccine and placebo recipients, the sequenced repertoires came from samples collected on day 63 after the first injection. Library preparation used the immunoSEQ multiplex PCR assay. In TCRdb, the immuneACCESS table is reduced to in-frame sequences with V and J assigned. These tables do not hold every clone; where another copy was compared, an unresolved V gene accounts for under half, and the others remain unexplained. A total of about 350,000 clones appear in this sample, around nine tenths of them only once. The leading ten clones occupy about 10% of the sample.

The sample here was peripheral blood, taken in a trial of Ad26.COV2.S vaccine versus placebo. Receptors originate from a person between 18 and 65 years old who received the Ad26.COV2.S COVID-19 vaccine or a placebo.

V and J are TRBV4-1 and TRBJ2-1; 8 nucleotides align to TRBD1. V trimming: 1 base; J trimming: 8 bases; junction bases outside the gene matches: 10. This CDR3 region has 16 residues. Germline V lookup: CDR1 MGHRA, CDR2 YSYEKL. The CDR3 sequence: CASSQGPGQVIYEQFF. The CDR3 DNA is TGCGCCAGCAGCCAAGGTCCGGGACAGGTTATCTATGAGCAGTTCTTC.

J is TRBJ2-3 and V is TRBV14; D is uncertain. CDR1 is SGHDN, CDR2 FVKESK, per germline. The CDR3 loop spans 13 amino acids. V lost 4 bases and J 1 base, leaving 6 bases between the germline ends. CDR3 region: CASSLARTDTQYF. The CDR3 DNA follows: TGTGCCAGCAGCCTCGCCCGCACAGATACGCAGTATTTT.

The rearrangement links TRBV27 to TRBJ1-4, with 9 bases that match TRBD1. V lost 3 bases and J lost 11; bases outside the gene matches: 16. Per germline, CDR1 MNHEY and CDR2 SMNVEV (reference sequence). The CDR3 covers 17 residues. CDR3 nucleotides: TGTGCCAGCAGTTTCGGTCTAAGTGGGGACAGGGAGGGGAAACTGTTTTTT. This translates into CASSFGLSGDREGKLFF.

J is TRBJ1-2 and V is TRBV7-9; tentatively, D is TRBD1 (5 bases). Germline lookup yields CDR1 SEHNR and CDR2 FQNEAQ (reference sequence). The CDR3 is 15 residues long. Trimming left V 1 base short and J 2 bases short, with 11 bases between. The CDR3 DNA sequence: TGTGCCAGCAGCTTAGAGGCAGGGTGGAACTATGGCTACACCTTC. As protein: CASSLEAGWNYGYTF.

The genes are TRBV5-4 and TRBJ1-6; a possible D gene is TRBD1 (6 bases). Trimming stripped 0 bases from V and 7 bases from J, with 20 bases between. The CDR3 covers 18 residues. CDR1 is SGHNT and CDR2 is YYREEE in the germline V gene (reference sequence). The CDR3 is CASSLGLPGKGVNSPLHF. In DNA, the CDR3 is TGTGCCAGCAGCTTGGGCCTTCCGGGCAAGGGGGTCAATTCACCCCTCCACTTT.

The genes are TRBV28 and TRBJ1-5, with D unclear. CDR3 length: 13 residues. CDR1 is MDHEN, CDR2 SYDVKM, per germline. Trimming stripped 1 base from V and 7 bases from J, with 8 bases between. Here the CDR3 reads CASSLLGWQPQHF. DNA of the CDR3: TGTGCCAGCAGTTTATTAGGGTGGCAGCCCCAGCATTTT.

The gene calls are TRBV10-3 and TRBJ1-3, with D tentatively TRBD1 (5 bases). This CDR3 region has 16 residues. V was cut by 6 bases and J by 0 bases, with 15 bases left in between. Germline CDR1 and CDR2: ENHRY and SYGVKD. In nucleotides, the CDR3 is TGTGCCATCAGCCCGGGACTTTCTCTCTCTGGAAACACCATATATTTT. It specifies CAISPGLSLSGNTIYF.